These 7 T cell receptor delta chains were sequenced from one sample in a study of fetal and pediatric gammadelta thymocytes. TCRdb reanalysed the reads via CATT. The table records approximately 1,500 delta-chain clones, around 15% of them present only once. Material: Vgamma9Vdelta2 gamma-delta T cells from the thymus. Specified subset: sorted CD3+gammadeltaTCR+Vgamma9+Vdelta2+ thymocytes. These receptors came from a child who underwent cardiac surgery and was recorded as healthy.

By share of the sample, this clone is large (0.1 to 1%). V is TRDV2 and J is TRDJ1; the D is unclear. V lost 3 bases, J lost 1 base, and 8 bases lay in between. Germline lookup yields CDR1 GEAIGNYY and CDR2 EKD. The CDR3 has 13 amino acids. This CDR3 reads CACDSSPTDKLIF. The CDR3 bases are TGTGCCTGTGACTCGAGCCCCACCGATAAACTCATCTTT.

Notes on this clone: This sequence may be a read error, since a much larger clone differs from it by one base. The chain couples TRDV2 to TRDJ1, with a weak D call TRDD3 (6 bases). Germline-derived CDR1 and CDR2 are GEAIGNYY and EKD. This CDR3 has 13 amino acids. V was cut by 2 bases and J by 5 bases, with 11 bases left in between. The CDR3 DNA reads TGTGCCTGTGACATTGGGGGCCCGGATAAACTCATCTTT. Its translation: CACDIGGPDKLIF.

This clone was seen only a few times. The V call is TRDV2, the J call TRDJ1; a weak D match, TRDD3 (5 bases). The J gene, not given by TCRdb, was assigned here from a germline match of the nucleotide sequence. CDR1 and CDR2 (germline): GEAIGNYY, EKD. The V end was cut by 0 bases, the J end by 3 bases, with 25 bases between. The CDR3 runs 19 residues. CDR3 coding DNA: TGTGCCTGTGACACCAGCCATTACTGGAGCCCGGAATACGCCGATAAACTCATCTTT. Translated: CACDTSHYWSPEYADKLIF.

This clone counts as large. V gene TRDV2 combines with J gene TRDJ1, with D perhaps matching TRDD3 (5 bases). Germline V gene lookup returns CDR1 GEAIGNYY and CDR2 EKD. The CDR3 is made up of 21 amino acids. V lost 0 bases and J lost 3, with 31 bases in between. DNA for the CDR3: TGTGCCTGTGACACCGGGATCCGGGGACCCCGGGAGGGGGTCTCACCCGATAAACTCATCTTT. Its translation: CACDTGIRGPREGVSPDKLIF.

This clone ranks as medium-sized (0.01 to 0.1%). The J gene is TRDJ1, the V gene TRDV2; TRDD3 aligns across 10 bases. Germline trimming cut 3 bases from V and 0 bases from J; bases unmatched to any gene: 3. There are 15 residues in the CDR3. The germline V gene encodes CDR1 GEAIGNYY and CDR2 EKD. This chain's CDR3 is CACDFTGGYTDKLIF. The CDR3 region has the DNA TGTGCCTGTGACTTCACTGGGGGATACACCGATAAACTCATCTTT.

Concerning this clone: This likely stems from a read error, as it lies one base from a far larger clone. The chain uses TRDV2 and TRDJ1; 7 nucleotides agree with TRDD3. TCRdb offers no J gene call, so here the DNA was matched to germline to obtain one. This CDR3 has 16 residues. Germline V lookup: CDR1 GEAIGNYY, CDR2 EKD. CDR3 DNA sequence: TGTGCTTGTGACTATCGTGGGGGACGCTACACCGATAAACTCATCTTT. As protein: CACDYRGGRYTDKLIF.

This clone has just one count. The rearrangement uses TRDV2 and TRDJ1; TRDD3 might be the D (6 bases). Because TCRdb records no J gene, it was assigned here through a match of the DNA to germline. V dropped 0 bases and J dropped 0 bases, with 7 bases sitting between them. The CDR3 has 14 amino acids. The V gene's germline CDR1 is GEAIGNYY and CDR2 EKD. The CDR3 coding sequence is TGTGCCTGTGACACCGGGGATGACACCGATAAACTCATCTTT. This encodes CACDTGDDTDKLIF.